This T cell receptor (beta chain) came from a study of human T cells and chemical hapten exposure. The germline V gene encodes CDR1 SGHTA and CDR2 FQGNSA. CDR3 length: 14 residues. J was trimmed by 2 bases and V by 5 bases; bases with no gene match: 5. Time point given: pre-sensitization, week 0. The treatment here: therapeutic diphenylcyclopropenone sensitization with weekly scalp DPC. This clonotype was observed at least ten times. TCRdb ran MiXCR on the RACE reads and lists one entry per CDR3 protein. The data contain about 85,000 distinct CDR3 sequences, 8.5% of them seen just once; the ten biggest clones take up 2.5% to 3%.

V and J are TRBV7-2 and TRBJ2-5, with 7 bases identical to TRBD1. The sample was whole blood, taken in connection with sensitization to the hapten diphenylcyclopropenone (DPC). The TCR comes from a man aged 35 to 55 with alopecia areata. Some clones in this sample may be carry-over from other donors' samples. The CDR3 bases are TGTGCCAGCAGCCTAGGGGGACAGCAAGAGACCCAGTACTTC. It translates to CASSLGGQQETQYF. Variable domain in full (rest from reference TRBV7-2 and TRBJ2-5): GAGVSQSPSNKVTEKGKDVELRCDPISGHTALYWYRQSLGQGLEFLIYFQGNSAPDKSGLPSDRFSAERTGGSVSTLTIQRTQQEDSAVYLCASSLGGQQETQYFGPGTRLLVL.